This section outlines one T cell receptor (beta chain) sequence together with its context. This clone is a singleton in its sample. Its antigen has not been determined. It has no much larger one-base neighbor in the sample; base qualities were not kept. Donors were healthy HIV-negative adults with no recently reported acute infections or vaccinations. Only Caucasian adults living in Nashville, Tennessee, USA were represented among the donors. CD4+ T cells were enriched through magnetic negative selection, after which naive cells were positively selected on CD45RA and the remaining negative fraction served as the memory subset. After blood collection by leukapheresis, PBMCs were isolated using Ficoll-Histopaque density gradient centrifugation and then cryopreserved in the vapor phase of liquid nitrogen. Analytical flow cytometry was used to check the purity and quantity of each magnetically sorted T cell population. Each sorted fraction had its genomic DNA isolated and then quantified by UV absorbance on a Nanodrop 2000c.

This record belongs to a study of shared clonotypes between healthy human individuals (TCRdb year 2020). General notes on the study: The cohort comprised a couple of women and a few men aged 18 to 49 years. The study deeply sequenced blood TCR repertoires of several healthy adults to estimate repertoire size and the extent of clonotype sharing between individuals. Libraries were prepared and TCR repertoires were sequenced by different laboratories using diverse techniques, in order to increase sequencing depth and limit assay-specific biases. Between about 0.85 and 8.9 billion PBMCs per donor were obtained by leukapheresis. For each donor, three plates each were used for CD4 naive and CD4 memory, two plates were used for CD8 naive, and one plate was used for CD8 memory. Study-level results and caveats: Incomplete sequencing was indicated by rarefaction of sorted-subset datasets, despite the large sequencing depth. Only blood was sampled, and tissue TCR repertoires likely differ from those in blood. Estimated clonotype richness was generally larger for naive than for memory subsets. Higher generation probabilities were observed for clonotypes shared by all four sorted-subset donors than for non-shared clonotypes. When a few donors were compared, the shared fraction of clonotypes was about 5% for naive CD4, over 3% for naive CD8, 2% to 2.5% for memory CD4, and 0.35% to 0.4% for memory CD8. The small number of donors limited the genetic and exposure-history diversity represented. Pairwise subsampling led to the expectation that sequencing depth would affect the degree of clonotype sharing among donors.

Using the deep immunoSEQ assay, TCR CDR3 regions were amplified from genomic DNA by multiplex PCR. Genomic DNA extracted from each cell subset was distributed evenly over all wells of several immunoSEQ 96-well plates, and each plate served as one replicate. For sorted subsets, about 210 ng of genomic DNA, equivalent to 25,000 to 30,000 T cell genomes, went into each replicate PCR. Purified libraries were measured with a Qubit 3.0 fluorometer, size-checked on a Bioanalyzer 2100, and measured again with the KAPA Library Quantification kit. Each immunoSEQ 96-well plate was sequenced on its own single-read 150-cycle Illumina NextSeq 550 flow cell. The paper's data handling went like this. The immunoSEQ output contained only junctional sequences without quality scores, so filtering could not match that applied to full-length reads. Sequences were annotated with PyIR, a Python wrapper for IgBLAST v1.9, using IMGT germline references to assign V/J genes and CDR3. Any read was removed if the V/J assignment was weak (E-value above 1e-6), the CDR3 was missing, or the read contained stop codons, out-of-frame junctions, or ambiguous translated residues. A V3J clonotype was defined by an identical inferred V gene, J gene, and CDR3 amino acid sequence. Percentage overlap between repertoires was computed as shared unique clonotypes divided by the size of the smaller repertoire. Three approaches were used to assess repertoire richness: RTK rarefaction, the Chao1 estimator, and Recon v2.1 estimates of unobserved clonotypes. Generation probabilities for all TCRbeta clonotypes obtained by the gDNA method from a handful of donors were computed using OLGA. TCRdb took over this immuneACCESS table, retaining in-frame rearrangements with V and J assigned. Such tables are incomplete; in checked studies, under half of the missing clones stem from an unresolved V gene, and the remainder is unexplained. The V and J calls and clone size are taken from that table; D and trimming were inferred from the DNA. For this sample there are more than 1 million clones; 78% appear just once. Together, the top ten hold about 0.52% of the sample.

Trimming accounts for 7 bases at V and 8 bases at J, while the number of junction bases matched to no gene is 10. The CDR3 sequence holds 13 residues, the cysteine and phenylalanine included. This entry keeps only the CDR3 DNA: 39 bases, framed from base 1. CDR1 and CDR2, looked up from the germline V gene, are SGHRS and YFSETQ. The source material was memory CD4+ T cells from PBMCs. Per the publication, the cell subset or site label means: CD45RA-negative fraction. This TCR was sampled from a man aged 18 to 29 in good health. Some clones in this sample may be carry-over from other donors' samples. The receptor chain draws on TRBV5-1 and TRBJ1-2; TRBD1 matches 8 bases in the middle. The nucleotide sequence is TGCGCCAGCTCCCAGGACAGGGCAAGCGGCTACACCTTC. Its coded protein is CASSQDRASGYTF. The reference TRBV5-1 and TRBJ1-2 proteins fill in what lies around the CDR3, so the full variable domain reads KAGVTQTPRYLIKTRGQQVTLSCSPISGHRSVSWYQQTPGQGLQFLFEYFSETQRNKGNFPGRFSGRQFSNSRSEMNVSTLELGDSALYLCASSQDRASGYTFGSGTRLTVV.